The present TCR beta chain was sequenced within a study of blood T cell repertoires in COVID-19. CDR1 is MNHEY, CDR2 SMNVEV, per germline (reference sequence). J was trimmed by 12 bases and V by 9 bases; bases with no gene match: 11. The CDR3 is made up of 14 amino acids. Data came from immunoSEQ multiplex PCR; TCRdb stores just in-frame clones and leaves some out. The table has hundreds of thousands of clones, 70% to 90% seen once. This TCR was sampled from a woman aged 45-59 years who had recovered from COVID-19. Sequencing was performed on PBMCs or T cells enriched from blood (not recorded which). This chain links TRBV27 with TRBJ2-4; 13 bases line up with TRBD2. The CDR3 nucleotides read TGTGCCAGGAAACTCGGACTAGCGGGAGTGTCTCAGTACTTC. Residues: CARKLGLAGVSQYF.